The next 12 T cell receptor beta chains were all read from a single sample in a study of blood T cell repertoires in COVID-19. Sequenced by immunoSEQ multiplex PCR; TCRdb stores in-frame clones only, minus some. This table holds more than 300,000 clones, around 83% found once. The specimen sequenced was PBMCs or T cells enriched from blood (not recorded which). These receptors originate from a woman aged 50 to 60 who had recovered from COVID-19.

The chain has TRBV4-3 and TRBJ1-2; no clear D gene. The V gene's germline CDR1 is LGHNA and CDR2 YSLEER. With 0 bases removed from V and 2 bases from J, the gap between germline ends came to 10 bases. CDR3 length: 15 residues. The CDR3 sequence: CASSQDLVVNYGYTF. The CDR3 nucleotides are TGCGCCAGCAGCCAAGATTTGGTAGTAAACTATGGCTACACCTTC.

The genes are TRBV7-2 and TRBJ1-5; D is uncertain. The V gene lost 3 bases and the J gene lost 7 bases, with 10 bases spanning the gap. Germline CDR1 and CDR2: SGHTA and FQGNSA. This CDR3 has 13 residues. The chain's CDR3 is CASSLEEGQPQHF. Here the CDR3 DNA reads TGTGCCAGCAGCTTGGAGGAGGGCCAGCCCCAGCATTTT. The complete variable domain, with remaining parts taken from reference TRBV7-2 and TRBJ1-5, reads GAGVSQSPSNKVTEKGKDVELRCDPISGHTALYWYRQSLGQGLEFLIYFQGNSAPDKSGLPSDRFSAERTGGSVSTLTIQRTQQEDSAVYLCASSLEEGQPQHFGDGTRLSIL.

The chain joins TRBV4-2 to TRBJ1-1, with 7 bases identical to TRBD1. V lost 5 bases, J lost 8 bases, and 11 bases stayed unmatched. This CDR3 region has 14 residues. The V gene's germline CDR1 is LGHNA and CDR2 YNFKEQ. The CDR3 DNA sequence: TGTGCCAGCAGCAACTGGGACAGCCAGGGCGAAGCTTTCTTT. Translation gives CASSNWDSQGEAFF.

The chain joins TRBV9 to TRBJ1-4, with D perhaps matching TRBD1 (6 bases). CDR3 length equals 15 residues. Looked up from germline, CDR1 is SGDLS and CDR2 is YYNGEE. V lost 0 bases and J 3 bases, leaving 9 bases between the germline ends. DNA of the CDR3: TGTGCCAGCAGCGTAGCTCACAGGGCTAATGAAAAACTGTTTTTT. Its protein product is CASSVAHRANEKLFF.

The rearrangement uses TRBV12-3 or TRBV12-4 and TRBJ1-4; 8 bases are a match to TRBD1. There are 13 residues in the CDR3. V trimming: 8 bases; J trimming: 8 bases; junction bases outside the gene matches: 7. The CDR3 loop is CASRDRFDEKLFF. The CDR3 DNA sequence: TGTGCCAGCCGGGACAGGTTCGACGAAAAACTGTTTTTT.

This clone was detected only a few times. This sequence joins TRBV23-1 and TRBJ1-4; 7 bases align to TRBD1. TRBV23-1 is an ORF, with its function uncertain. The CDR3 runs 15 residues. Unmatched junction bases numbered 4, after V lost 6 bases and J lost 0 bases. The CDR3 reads CASRTGYPTNEKLFF. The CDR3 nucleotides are TGCGCCAGCAGGACAGGGTACCCAACTAATGAAAAACTGTTTTTT.

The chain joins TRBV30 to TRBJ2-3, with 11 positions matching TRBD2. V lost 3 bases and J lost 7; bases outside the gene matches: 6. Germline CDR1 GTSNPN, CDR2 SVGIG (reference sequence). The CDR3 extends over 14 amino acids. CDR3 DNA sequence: TGTGCCTGGAGGGGTAGCGGGGGGGCTTATACGCAGTATTTT. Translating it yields CAWRGSGGAYTQYF. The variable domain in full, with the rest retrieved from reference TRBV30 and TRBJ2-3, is SQTIHQWPATLVQPVGSPLSLECTVEGTSNPNLYWYRQAAGRGLQLLFYSVGIGQISSEVPQNLSASRPQDRQFILSSKKLLLSDSGFYLCAWRGSGGAYTQYFGPGTRLTVL.

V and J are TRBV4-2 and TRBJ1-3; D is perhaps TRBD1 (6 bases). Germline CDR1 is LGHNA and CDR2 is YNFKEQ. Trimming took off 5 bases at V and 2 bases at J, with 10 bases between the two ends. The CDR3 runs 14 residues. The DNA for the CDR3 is TGTGCCAGCAGCGGAACAGGGACTGGAAACACCATATATTTT. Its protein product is CASSGTGTGNTIYF.

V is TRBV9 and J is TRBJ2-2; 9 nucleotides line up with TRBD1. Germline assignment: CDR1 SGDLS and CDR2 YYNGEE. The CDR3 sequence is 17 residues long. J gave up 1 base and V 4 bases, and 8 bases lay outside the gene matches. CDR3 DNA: TGTGCCAGCAGCCTTACGTCGGGACAGGGGAACACCGGGGAGCTGTTTTTT. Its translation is CASSLTSGQGNTGELFF.

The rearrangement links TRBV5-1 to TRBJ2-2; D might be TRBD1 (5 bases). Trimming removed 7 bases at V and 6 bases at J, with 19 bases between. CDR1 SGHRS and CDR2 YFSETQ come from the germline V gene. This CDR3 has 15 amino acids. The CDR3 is CASAAYIRGSGELFF. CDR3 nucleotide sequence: TGCGCCAGCGCAGCTTATATAAGGGGCTCCGGGGAGCTGTTTTTT.

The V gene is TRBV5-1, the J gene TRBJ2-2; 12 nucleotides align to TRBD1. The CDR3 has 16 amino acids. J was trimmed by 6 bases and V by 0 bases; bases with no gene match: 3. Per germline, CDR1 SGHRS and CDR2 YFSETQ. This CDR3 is CASSLAGTGGAGELFF. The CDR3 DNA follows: TGCGCCAGCAGCTTGGCCGGGACAGGGGGCGCCGGGGAGCTGTTTTTT.

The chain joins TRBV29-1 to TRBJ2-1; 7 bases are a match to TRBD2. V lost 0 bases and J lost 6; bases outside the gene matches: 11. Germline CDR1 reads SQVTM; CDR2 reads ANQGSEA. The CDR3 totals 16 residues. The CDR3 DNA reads TGCAGCGTTGAAGATGGAACCGGGACGGGGGGCAATGAGCAGTTCTTC. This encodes CSVEDGTGTGGNEQFF.